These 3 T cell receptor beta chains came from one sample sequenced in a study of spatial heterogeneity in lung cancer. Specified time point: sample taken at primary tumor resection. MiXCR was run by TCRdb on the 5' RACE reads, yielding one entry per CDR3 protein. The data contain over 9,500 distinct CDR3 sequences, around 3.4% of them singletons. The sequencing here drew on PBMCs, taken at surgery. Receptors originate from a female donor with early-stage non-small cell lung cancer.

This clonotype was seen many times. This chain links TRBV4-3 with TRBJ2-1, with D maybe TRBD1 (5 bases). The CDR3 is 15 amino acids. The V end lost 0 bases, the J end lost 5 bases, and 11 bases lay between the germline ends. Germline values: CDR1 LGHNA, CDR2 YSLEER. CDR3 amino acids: CASSQEGTRDNEQFF. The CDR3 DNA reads TGCGCCAGCAGCCAAGAAGGAACCAGGGACAATGAGCAGTTCTTC.

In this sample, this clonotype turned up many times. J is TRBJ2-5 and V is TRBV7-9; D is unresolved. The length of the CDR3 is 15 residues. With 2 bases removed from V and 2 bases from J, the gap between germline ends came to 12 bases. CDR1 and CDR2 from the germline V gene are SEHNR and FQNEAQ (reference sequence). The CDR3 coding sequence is TGTGCCAGCAGCTTATTGGGCAGCTATCAAGAGACCCAGTACTTC. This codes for CASSLLGSYQETQYF.

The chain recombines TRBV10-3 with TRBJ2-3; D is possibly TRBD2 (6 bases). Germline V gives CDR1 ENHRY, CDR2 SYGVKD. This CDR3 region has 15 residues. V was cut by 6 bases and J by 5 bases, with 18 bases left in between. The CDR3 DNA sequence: TGTGCCATCAGCACAACGGGACTCACGGGAGATACGCAGTATTTT. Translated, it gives CAISTTGLTGDTQYF.